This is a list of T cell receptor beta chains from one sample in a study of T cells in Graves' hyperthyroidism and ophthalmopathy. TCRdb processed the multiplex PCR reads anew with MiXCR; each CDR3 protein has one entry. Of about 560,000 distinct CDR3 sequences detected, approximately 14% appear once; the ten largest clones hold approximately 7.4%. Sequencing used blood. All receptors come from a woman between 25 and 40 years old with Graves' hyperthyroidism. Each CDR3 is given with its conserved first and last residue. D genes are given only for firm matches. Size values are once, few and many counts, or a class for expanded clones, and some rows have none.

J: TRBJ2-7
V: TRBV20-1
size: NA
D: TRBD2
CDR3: CSAREGLAGGREQYF
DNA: TGCAGTGCTAGGGAAGGACTAGCGGGAGGGCGCGAGCAGTACTTC

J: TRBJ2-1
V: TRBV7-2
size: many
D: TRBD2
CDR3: CASSLAAGGSYNEQFF
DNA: TGTGCCAGCAGCTTAGCTGCGGGGGGCTCCTACAATGAGCAGTTCTTC

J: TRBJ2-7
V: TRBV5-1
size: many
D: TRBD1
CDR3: CASSLDGQGYVEQYF
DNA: TGCGCCAGCAGCTTGGACGGACAGGGCTATGTCGAGCAGTACTTC

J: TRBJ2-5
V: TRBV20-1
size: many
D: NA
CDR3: CSARSGDRETQYF
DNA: TGCAGTGCTCGGTCGGGGGACCGAGAGACCCAGTACTTC

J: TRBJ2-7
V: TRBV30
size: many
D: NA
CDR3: CAWTRGGNYEQYF
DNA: TGTGCCTGGACGCGAGGCGGTAACTACGAGCAGTACTTC

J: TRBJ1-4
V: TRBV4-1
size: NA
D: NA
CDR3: CASSQWGSGGPKKLFF
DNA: TGCGCCAGCAGCCAATGGGGCAGTGGGGGCCCAAAAAAACTGTTTTTT

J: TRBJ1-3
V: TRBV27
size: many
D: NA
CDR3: CASSSTRTGTGNTIYF
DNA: TGTGCCAGCAGTTCGACTCGAACAGGGACTGGAAACACCATATATTTT

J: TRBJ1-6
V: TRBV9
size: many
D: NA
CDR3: CASSVGPDPDSPLHF
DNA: TGTGCCAGCAGCGTAGGACCCGACCCGGATTCACCCCTCCACTTT

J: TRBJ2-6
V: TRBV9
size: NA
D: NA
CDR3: CASSVPDRLTGANVLTF
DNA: TGTGCCAGCAGCGTGCCAGACCGGTTAACTGGGGCCAACGTCCTGACTTTC

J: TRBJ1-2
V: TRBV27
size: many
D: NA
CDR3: CASSLSGAIYGYTF
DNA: TGTGCCAGCAGTTTATCGGGGGCCATCTATGGCTACACCTTC

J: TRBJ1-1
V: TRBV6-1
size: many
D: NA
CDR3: CASSPDSFNTEAFF
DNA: TGTGCCAGCAGTCCCGACAGTTTTAACACTGAAGCTTTCTTT

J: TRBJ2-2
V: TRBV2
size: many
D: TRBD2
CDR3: CARSRLAGTGELFF
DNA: TGTGCCCGCTCGCGTCTAGCGGGTACCGGGGAGCTGTTTTTT

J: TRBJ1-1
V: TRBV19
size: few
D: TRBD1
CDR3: CASSKGSGQGNEAFF
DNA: TGTGCCAGTAGTAAGGGATCGGGACAGGGTAATGAAGCTTTCTTT

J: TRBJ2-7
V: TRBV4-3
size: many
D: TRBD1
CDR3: CASSQDPLDRAYEQYF
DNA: TGCGCCAGCAGCCAAGATCCCTTGGACAGGGCCTACGAGCAGTACTTC

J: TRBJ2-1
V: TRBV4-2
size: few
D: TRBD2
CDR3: CASSQAPRRASGKGEQFF
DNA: TGTGCCAGCAGCCAAGCCCCCCGCCGGGCTAGCGGGAAAGGTGAGCAGTTCTTC

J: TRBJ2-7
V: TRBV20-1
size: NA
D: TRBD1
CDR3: CSATGTGAPYEQYF
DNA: TGCAGTGCAACCGGGACAGGGGCCCCCTACGAGCAGTACTTC

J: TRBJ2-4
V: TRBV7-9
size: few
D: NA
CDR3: CAETVLATLAKNIQYF
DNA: TGTGCCGAAACCGTGTTGGCAACTTTAGCCAAAAACATTCAGTACTTC

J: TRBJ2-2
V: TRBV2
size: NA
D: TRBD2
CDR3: CASSEVRGGGLFF
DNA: TGTGCCAGCAGTGAAGTTCGGGGGGGGGGGCTGTTTTTT

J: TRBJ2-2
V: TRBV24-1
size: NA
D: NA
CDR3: CATSESRRQAATGELFF
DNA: TGTGCCACCAGTGAGAGTAGGCGACAGGCGGCGACCGGGGAGCTGTTTTTT

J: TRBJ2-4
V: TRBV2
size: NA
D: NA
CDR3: CASSEWWAGLNTGYF
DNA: TGTGCCAGCAGTGAATGGTGGGCAGGCCTGAACACTGGGTACTTC

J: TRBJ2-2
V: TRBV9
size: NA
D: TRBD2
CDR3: CASSVAQGLAGLSLTGELFF
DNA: TGTGCCAGCAGCGTAGCACAGGGACTAGCGGGACTAAGCCTCACCGGGGAGCTGTTTTTT

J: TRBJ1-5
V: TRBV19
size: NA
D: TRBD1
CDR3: CASKGGQDGNQPQHF
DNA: TGTGCCAGTAAAGGGGGACAGGACGGCAATCAGCCCCAGCATTTT

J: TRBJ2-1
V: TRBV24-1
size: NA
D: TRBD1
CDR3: CATSDPGQERYEQFF
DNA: TGTGCCACCAGTGATCCGGGACAGGAGCGCTATGAGCAGTTCTTC

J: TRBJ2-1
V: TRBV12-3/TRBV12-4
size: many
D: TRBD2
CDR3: CASSPAGRAHNEQFF
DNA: TGTGCCAGCAGCCCGGCTGGGAGGGCCCACAATGAGCAGTTCTTC

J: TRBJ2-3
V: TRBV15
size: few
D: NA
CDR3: CATDGAGGTDTQYF
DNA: TGTGCCACTGATGGGGCAGGAGGCACAGATACGCAGTATTTT

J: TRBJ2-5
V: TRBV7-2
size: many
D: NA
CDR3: CASSLDAGKETQYF
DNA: TGTGCCAGCAGCTTAGATGCAGGCAAAGAGACCCAGTACTTC

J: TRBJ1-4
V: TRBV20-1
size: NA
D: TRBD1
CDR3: CSARRTGGNEKLFF
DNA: TGCAGTGCTAGAAGGACAGGGGGTAATGAAAAACTGTTTTTT

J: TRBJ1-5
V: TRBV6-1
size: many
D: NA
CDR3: CASSGFRGSNQPQHF
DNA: TGTGCCAGCAGTGGGTTTAGGGGTAGCAATCAGCCCCAGCATTTT

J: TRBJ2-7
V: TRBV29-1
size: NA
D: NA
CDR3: CSAGDPSRDYEQYF
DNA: TGCAGCGCCGGCGACCCTAGCCGCGACTACGAGCAGTACTTC

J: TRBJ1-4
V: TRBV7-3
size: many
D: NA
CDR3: CASSVLLFIEGEKLFF
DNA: TGTGCCAGCAGCGTACTCCTCTTCATAGAGGGTGAAAAACTGTTTTTT

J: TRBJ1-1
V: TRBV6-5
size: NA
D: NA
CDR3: CASSYGAQRNTEAFF
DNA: TGTGCCAGCAGTTACGGGGCACAAAGGAACACTGAAGCTTTCTTT

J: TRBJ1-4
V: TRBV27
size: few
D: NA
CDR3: CASSPEWGGTNEKLFF
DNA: TGTGCCAGCAGTCCAGAATGGGGGGGGACTAATGAAAAACTGTTTTTT

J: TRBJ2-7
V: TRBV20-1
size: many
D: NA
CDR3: CSARRSKEGFYEQYF
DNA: TGCAGTGCTAGAAGGTCCAAGGAGGGGTTCTACGAGCAGTACTTC

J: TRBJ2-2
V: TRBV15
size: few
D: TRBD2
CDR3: CATSRLAGLSGELFF
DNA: TGTGCCACCAGCAGACTAGCGGGACTTTCCGGGGAGCTGTTTTTT

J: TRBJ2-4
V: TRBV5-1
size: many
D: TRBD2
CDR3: CASRRAAGVIQYF
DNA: TGCGCCAGCAGGCGGGCGGCGGGAGTCATTCAGTACTTC

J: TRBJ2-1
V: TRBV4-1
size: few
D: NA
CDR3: CASSSRGDGQKNEQFF
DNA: TGCGCCAGCAGCTCTAGAGGAGATGGGCAGAAGAATGAGCAGTTCTTC

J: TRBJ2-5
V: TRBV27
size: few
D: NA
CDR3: CASTPAETQYF
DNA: TGTGCCAGCACCCCCGCGGAGACCCAGTACTTC

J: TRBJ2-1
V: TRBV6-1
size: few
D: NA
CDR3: CASSHRDHNNEQFF
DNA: TGTGCCAGCAGTCACCGGGACCACAACAATGAGCAGTTCTTC

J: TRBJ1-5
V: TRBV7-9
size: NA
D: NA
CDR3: CASSPTGDSNQPQHF
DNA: TGTGCCAGCAGCCCGACAGGAGATAGCAATCAGCCCCAGCATTTT

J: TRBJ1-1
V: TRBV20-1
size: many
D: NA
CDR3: CSARGEGRTEAFF
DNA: TGCAGTGCTAGAGGGGAGGGGAGGACTGAAGCTTTCTTT

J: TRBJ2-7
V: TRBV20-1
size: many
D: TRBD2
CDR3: CSARDPSGRLSSYEQYF
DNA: TGCAGTGCTAGAGATCCTAGCGGGAGGCTCTCCTCCTACGAGCAGTACTTC

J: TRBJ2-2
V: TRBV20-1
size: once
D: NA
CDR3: CSARVIGGGEVPGELFF
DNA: TGCAGTGCTAGAGTCATAGGGGGCGGGGAGGTCCCCGGGGAGCTGTTTTTT